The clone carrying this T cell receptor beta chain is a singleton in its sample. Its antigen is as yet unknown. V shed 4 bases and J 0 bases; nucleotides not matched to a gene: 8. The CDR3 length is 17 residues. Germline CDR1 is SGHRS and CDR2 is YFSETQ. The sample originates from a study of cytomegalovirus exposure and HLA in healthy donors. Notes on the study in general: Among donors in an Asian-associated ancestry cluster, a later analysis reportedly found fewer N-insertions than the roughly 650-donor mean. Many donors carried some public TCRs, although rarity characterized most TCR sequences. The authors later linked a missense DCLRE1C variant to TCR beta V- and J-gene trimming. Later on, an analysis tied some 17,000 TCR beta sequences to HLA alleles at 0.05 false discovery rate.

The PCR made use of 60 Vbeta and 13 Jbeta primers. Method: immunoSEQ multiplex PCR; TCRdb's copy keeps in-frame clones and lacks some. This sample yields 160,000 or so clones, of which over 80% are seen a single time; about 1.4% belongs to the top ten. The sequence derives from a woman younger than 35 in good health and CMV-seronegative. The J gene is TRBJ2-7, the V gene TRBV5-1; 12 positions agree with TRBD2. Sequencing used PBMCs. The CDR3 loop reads CASSRTSGARLSYEQYF. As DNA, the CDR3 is TGCGCCAGCAGCAGGACTAGCGGGGCAAGACTCTCCTACGAGCAGTACTTC.